A selection of T cell receptor beta chains follows, all from one sample in a study of T cells in Graves' hyperthyroidism and ophthalmopathy. TCRdb ran MiXCR on the multiplex PCR reads and lists one entry per CDR3 protein. The sample consists of about 480,000 distinct CDR3 sequences, approximately 23% of them appearing once. The source material was blood. These receptors all stem from a woman aged 70-85 years with Graves' ophthalmopathy. Each CDR3 is given with its conserved first and last residue. D genes are given only for firm matches. Size is stated for part of the rows, as once, few or many counts, or as a class when the clone is expanded.

>TRBJ2-7|TRBV29-1|many|NA
TGCAGCGTTGAGACCGTGGGGGCCTACGAGCAGTACTTC
CSVETVGAYEQYF
>TRBJ2-3|TRBV7-9|NA|TRBD1
TGTGCCAGCCGATTGGGACAGGGGACAGATACGCAGTATTTT
CASRLGQGTDTQYF
>TRBJ2-1|TRBV20-1|NA|TRBD2
TGCAGTGCTTGGACTAGCGGGACCGGCTCCTACAATGAGCAGTTCTTC
CSAWTSGTGSYNEQFF
>TRBJ2-2|TRBV3-1|NA|TRBD2
TGTGCCAGCAGCCAGAGGACTAGCACGAACACCGGGGAGCTGTTTTTT
CASSQRTSTNTGELFF
>TRBJ2-5|TRBV6-5|few|NA
TGTGCCAGCAGTTACTCTCCGGGGCGAGAGACCCAGTACTTC
CASSYSPGRETQYF
>TRBJ2-3|TRBV4-3|NA|TRBD2
TGCGCCAGCAGCCAGGCGGGGAGCGGGAGTGTTCGAGATACGCAGTATTTT
CASSQAGSGSVRDTQYF
>TRBJ2-1|TRBV12-3/TRBV12-4|NA|NA
TGTGCCAGCAGCCAAGATCCGCGGAGGCACAATGAGCAGTTCTTC
CASSQDPRRHNEQFF
>TRBJ2-3|TRBV28|many|NA
TGTGCCAGCAGTTTATTCCCAGGGGGGAGCACAGATACGCAGTATTTT
CASSLFPGGSTDTQYF
>TRBJ1-2|TRBV6-5|NA|NA
TGTGCCAGCAGTTACTCCCCAGAAAACTATGGCTACACCTTC
CASSYSPENYGYTF
>TRBJ1-1|TRBV27|NA|NA
TGTGCCAGCAGACTACAGGGTACTGAAGCTTTCTTT
CASRLQGTEAFF
>TRBJ2-7|TRBV28|many|TRBD2
TGTGCCAGCACCCCGGGTGTGTACTCAGCGGGGAACTCCTACGAGCAGTACTTC
CASTPGVYSAGNSYEQYF
>TRBJ1-2|TRBV6-1|NA|NA
TGTGCCACCCTCCCCCAGGGGCCTAACTATGGCTACACCTTC
CATLPQGPNYGYTF
>TRBJ2-1|TRBV28|NA|TRBD1
TGTGCCAGCAGTTCCTTGGACAGGGATCACAATGAGCAGTTCTTC
CASSSLDRDHNEQFF
>TRBJ2-5|TRBV5-1|many|NA
TGTGCCAGCAGCTCCCAAGAGACCCAGTACTTC
CASSSQETQYF
>TRBJ1-6|TRBV19|NA|NA
TGTGCCAGTAGTATGGGGGAGGAGGATTCACCCCTCCACTTT
CASSMGEEDSPLHF
>TRBJ2-1|TRBV27|NA|TRBD2
TGTGCCAGCAGTTTGGTGGGAGGGTCCCACAATGAGCAGTTCTTC
CASSLVGGSHNEQFF
>TRBJ2-3|TRBV5-1|NA|TRBD2
TGCGCCAGCAGTCATACTAGCGGGAGAGGTGATACGCAGTATTTT
CASSHTSGRGDTQYF
>TRBJ2-3|TRBV7-8|many|NA
TGTGCCAGCAGCTTAGATACTACTAGCACAGATACGCAGTATTTT
CASSLDTTSTDTQYF
>TRBJ1-4|TRBV2|many|TRBD1
TGTGCCAGCAGCCCTGGGACAGGAACTAATGAAAAACTGTTTTTT
CASSPGTGTNEKLFF
>TRBJ1-4|TRBV24-1|few|NA
TGTGCCACCACCGCCCTGGCTGCAACTAATGAAAAACTGTTTTTT
CATTALAATNEKLFF
>TRBJ1-2|TRBV4-1|NA|NA
TGCGCCAGCAGCCAATACGGGGGCATCCTAACTAACTATGGCTACACCTTC
CASSQYGGILTNYGYTF
>TRBJ1-4|TRBV5-6|NA|NA
TGTGCCAGCAGCTTGGCCAGGCCGGATGAAAAACTGTTTTTT
CASSLARPDEKLFF
>TRBJ2-2|TRBV9|few|NA
TGTGCCAGCAGCCGACACCCGGACACCGGGGAGCTGTTTTTT
CASSRHPDTGELFF
>TRBJ2-1|TRBV20-1|NA|TRBD2
TGCAGTGCTCGGGGGCGGGAGGGCTACAATGAGCAGTTCTTC
CSARGREGYNEQFF
>TRBJ2-7|TRBV4-1|NA|NA
TGCGCCAGCAGCCAACGCAGTACCTACGAGCAGTACTTC
CASSQRSTYEQYF
>TRBJ2-1|TRBV7-6|few|NA
TGTGCCAGCAGCTCCGGGTGGACGGACAATGAGCAGTTCTTC
CASSSGWTDNEQFF
>TRBJ2-2|TRBV20-1|many|NA
TGCAGTGCTAGAGTGCACGGGGAGCTGTTTTTT
CSARVHGELFF
>TRBJ2-3|TRBV5-1|few|TRBD1
TGCGCCAGCAGGGACAGGGGAATAGATACGCAGTATTTT
CASRDRGIDTQYF
>TRBJ1-1|TRBV7-2|many|TRBD1
TGTGCCAGCAGCTCCCGACAGGGGGCGCGGAACACTGAAGCTTTCTTT
CASSSRQGARNTEAFF
>TRBJ2-1|TRBV5-1|NA|TRBD2
TGCGCCAGCAGCTTGGAGGGTAGCGGGCGGGGGGAGCAGTTCTTC
CASSLEGSGRGEQFF
>TRBJ2-2|TRBV29-1|once|NA
TGCAGCGTTCACGGGGAAAAGACCGGGGAGCTGTTTTTT
CSVHGEKTGELFF
>TRBJ2-2|TRBV15|NA|NA
TGTGCCGTCCCGAGGTTGGGGGCAACGAACACCGGGGAGCTGTTTTTT
CAVPRLGATNTGELFF
>TRBJ2-7|TRBV6-2/TRBV6-3|NA|NA
TGTGCCAGCAGTTACTCGGCTCTGGATTACTACGAGCAGTACTTC
CASSYSALDYYEQYF
>TRBJ2-7|TRBV6-1|NA|NA
TGTGCCAGCACCAACGACCGAGGGACCTTCTCCTACGAGCAGTACTTC
CASTNDRGTFSYEQYF
>TRBJ2-7|TRBV30|NA|TRBD2
TGTGCCTGGAGTGGTGGACTAGCGGGATTCCGCGAGCAGTACTTC
CAWSGGLAGFREQYF
>TRBJ2-2|TRBV25-1|few|TRBD1
TGTGCCAGCAAAGGATCTCCGGGACAGGGGTCCGGGGAGCTGTTTTTT
CASKGSPGQGSGELFF
>TRBJ1-6|TRBV10-3|NA|TRBD1
TGTGCCATCAGTCCCGGGACAGGGAGGGAGTCACCCCTCCACTTT
CAISPGTGRESPLHF
>TRBJ2-1|TRBV6-5|few|TRBD2
TGTGCCAGCAGCTACTCTAGCGGGAGTGACCCCCGACACTATGAGCAGTTCTTC
CASSYSSGSDPRHYEQFF
>TRBJ1-4|TRBV13|NA|NA
TGTGCCAGCAGCCAGACAGGTTTTAATGAAAAACTGTTTTTT
CASSQTGFNEKLFF
>TRBJ2-1|TRBV20-1|NA|NA
TGCAGTGCTAGAAACTGGGCGGAAGATGAGCAGTTCTTC
CSARNWAEDEQFF
>TRBJ1-6|TRBV12-3/TRBV12-4|many|TRBD1
TGTGCCAGCAGCGACAGGGGAGGGGGGAATTCACCCCTCCACTTT
CASSDRGGGNSPLHF
>TRBJ1-4|TRBV2|few|NA
TGTGCCAGCAGTGGGGGGCGTAGAGAAAAACTGTTTTTT
CASSGGRREKLFF